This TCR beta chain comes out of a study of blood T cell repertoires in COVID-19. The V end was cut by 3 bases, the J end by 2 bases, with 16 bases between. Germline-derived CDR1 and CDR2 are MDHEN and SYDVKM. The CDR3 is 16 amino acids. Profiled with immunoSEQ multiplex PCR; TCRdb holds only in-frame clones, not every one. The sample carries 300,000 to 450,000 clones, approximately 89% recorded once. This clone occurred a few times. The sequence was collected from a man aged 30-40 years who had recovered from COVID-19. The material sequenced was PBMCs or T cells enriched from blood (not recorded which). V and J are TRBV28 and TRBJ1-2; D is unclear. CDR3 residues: CASSFPAEGSNYGYTF. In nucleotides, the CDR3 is TGTGCCAGCAGTTTCCCCGCTGAGGGCTCCAACTATGGCTACACCTTC.